Sequencing of this T cell receptor (beta chain) was carried out in a study of identical twins. Study-wide results and caveats: Out-of-frame alpha sequences shared by twins were enriched for low generation probability. For cord blood, abundant beta clonotypes had fewer insertions, unlike memory repertoires, which showed none.

TCRdb re-called the 5' RACE reads through MiXCR, storing one row per CDR3 protein. The sample has around 370,000 distinct CDR3 sequences, approximately 9.1% seen once. Of note for this clonotype: As yet, its antigen is unknown.

CDR3 length: 17 residues. The V gene lost 3 bases and the J gene lost 1 base, with 16 bases spanning the gap. CDR1 LNHNV and CDR2 YYDKDF come from the germline V gene (reference sequence). Sequencing was performed on naive T cells sorted from blood. J is TRBJ1-3 and V is TRBV15; D gene unclear. The source of this sequence is a woman aged 45-65 years in good health. The CDR3, as DNA: TGTGCCACCAGCAGGGGATGGACGATCACTTCTGGAAACACCATATATTTT. This sequence encodes CATSRGWTITSGNTIYF.